The clone carrying this TCR beta chain was found a few times. Its antigen is not known. TCRdb re-analysed the reads in MiXCR, keeping a single row per CDR3 protein. The sample has nearly 550,000 distinct CDR3 sequences, 16% seen once. The V gene's germline CDR1 is MNHEY and CDR2 SVGAGI. The V and J ends lost 5 bases and 7 bases, in that order; junction bases with no gene match: 11. This CDR3 spans 14 amino acids. This entry is derived from a study of T cell repertoires in cytomegalovirus infection. As for the study in general: Based on public TCR beta signatures, there were indications of CMV infection and of a matching HLA type. Broader study findings: There were carriers of CMV plus the relevant HLA, and cumulative public TCR beta family frequency identified them. HLA-C-restricted CMV-specific TCR beta clonotypes were dominant in the ex vivo response.

The sequenced material came from CD8+ T cells from PBMCs. This clonotype was sampled from a human donor in good health (CMV status not recorded). Some clones in this sample may be carry-over from other donors' samples. The chain couples TRBV6-5 to TRBJ2-7; 7 nucleotides align to TRBD1. The CDR3 nucleotides are TGTGCCAGCAGTAACCGGGACAGATTGTGGGAGCAGTACTTC. It translates to CASSNRDRLWEQYF.